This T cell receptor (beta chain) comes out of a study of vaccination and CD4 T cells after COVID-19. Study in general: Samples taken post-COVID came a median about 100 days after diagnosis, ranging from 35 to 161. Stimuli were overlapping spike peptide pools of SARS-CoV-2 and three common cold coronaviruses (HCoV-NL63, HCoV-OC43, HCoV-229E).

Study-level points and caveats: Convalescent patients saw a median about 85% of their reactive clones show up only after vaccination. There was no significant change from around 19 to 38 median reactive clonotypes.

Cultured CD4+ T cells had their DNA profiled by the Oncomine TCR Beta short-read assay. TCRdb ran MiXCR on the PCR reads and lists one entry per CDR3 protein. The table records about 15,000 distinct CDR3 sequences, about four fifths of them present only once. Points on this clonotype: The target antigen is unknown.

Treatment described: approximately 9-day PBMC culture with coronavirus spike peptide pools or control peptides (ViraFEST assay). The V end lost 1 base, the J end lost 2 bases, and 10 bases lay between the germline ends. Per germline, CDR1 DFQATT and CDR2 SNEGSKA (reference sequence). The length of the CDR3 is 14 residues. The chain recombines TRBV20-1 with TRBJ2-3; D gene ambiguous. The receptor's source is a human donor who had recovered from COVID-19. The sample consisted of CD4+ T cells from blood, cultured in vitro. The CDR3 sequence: CSARVTKITDTQYF. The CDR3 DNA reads TGCAGTGCTAGAGTTACCAAGATCACAGATACGCAGTATTTT.